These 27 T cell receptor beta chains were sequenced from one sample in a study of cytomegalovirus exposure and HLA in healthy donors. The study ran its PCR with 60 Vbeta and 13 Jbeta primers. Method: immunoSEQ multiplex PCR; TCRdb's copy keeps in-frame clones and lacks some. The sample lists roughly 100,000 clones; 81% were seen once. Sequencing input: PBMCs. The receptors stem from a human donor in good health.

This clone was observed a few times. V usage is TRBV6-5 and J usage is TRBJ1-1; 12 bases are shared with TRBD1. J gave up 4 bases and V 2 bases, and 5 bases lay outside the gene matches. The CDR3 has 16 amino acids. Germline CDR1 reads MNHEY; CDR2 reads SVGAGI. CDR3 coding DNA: TGTGCCAGCAGTTACGCGGGGACAGGGGGCGGCACTGAAGCTTTCTTT. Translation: CASSYAGTGGGTEAFF.

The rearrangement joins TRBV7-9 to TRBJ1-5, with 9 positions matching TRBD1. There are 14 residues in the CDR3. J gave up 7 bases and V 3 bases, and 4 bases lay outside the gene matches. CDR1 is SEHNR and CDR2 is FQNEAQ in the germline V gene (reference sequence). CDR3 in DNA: TGTGCCAGCAGCTTGACAGGGGGGGAACAGCCCCAGCATTTT. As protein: CASSLTGGEQPQHF.

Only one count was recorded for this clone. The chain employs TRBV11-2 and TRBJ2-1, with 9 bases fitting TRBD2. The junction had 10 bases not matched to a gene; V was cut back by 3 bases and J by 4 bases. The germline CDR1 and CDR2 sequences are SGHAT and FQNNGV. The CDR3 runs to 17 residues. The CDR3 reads CASSFGRGGHPYNEQFF. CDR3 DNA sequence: TGTGCCAGCAGCTTTGGGCGGGGGGGCCATCCTTACAATGAGCAGTTCTTC.

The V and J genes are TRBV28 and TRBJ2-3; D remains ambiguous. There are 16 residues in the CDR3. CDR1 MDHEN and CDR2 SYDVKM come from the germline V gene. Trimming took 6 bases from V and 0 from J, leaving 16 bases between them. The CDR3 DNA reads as TGTGCCAGCAGGCTCACAGCAGCCCCTAGCACAGATACGCAGTATTTT. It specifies CASRLTAAPSTDTQYF.

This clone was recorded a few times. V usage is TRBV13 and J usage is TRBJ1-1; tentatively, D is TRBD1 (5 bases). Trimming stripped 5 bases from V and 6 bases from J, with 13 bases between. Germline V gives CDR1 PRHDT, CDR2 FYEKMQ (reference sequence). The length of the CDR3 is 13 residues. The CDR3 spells CASSRGPGPEAFF. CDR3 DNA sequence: TGTGCCAGCAGCAGGGGTCCGGGCCCTGAAGCTTTCTTT.

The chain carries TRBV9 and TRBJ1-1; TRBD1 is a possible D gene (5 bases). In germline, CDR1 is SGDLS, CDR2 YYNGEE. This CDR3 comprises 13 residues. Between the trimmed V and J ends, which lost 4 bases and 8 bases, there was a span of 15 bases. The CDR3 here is CASSQPGYGEAFF. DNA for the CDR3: TGTGCCAGCAGCCAGCCAGGGTACGGGGAAGCTTTCTTT.

CDR3 DNA: TGTGCCAGTAGTCCCGATAGCGGGAGGGCCCGGGTCGAGCAGTACTTC. Protein product: CASSPDSGRARVEQYF. V usage is TRBV19 and J usage is TRBJ2-7; 11 bases fit TRBD2. The CDR3 is made up of 16 amino acids. V lost 5 bases to trimming and J lost 6 bases; unmatched junction nucleotides: 12. Germline CDR1 is LNHDA and CDR2 is SQIVND (reference sequence).

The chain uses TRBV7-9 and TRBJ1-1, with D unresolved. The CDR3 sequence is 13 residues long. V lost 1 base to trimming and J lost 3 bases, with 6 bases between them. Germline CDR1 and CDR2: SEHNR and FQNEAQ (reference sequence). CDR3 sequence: CASSLGGDTEAFF. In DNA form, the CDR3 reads TGTGCCAGCAGCTTAGGGGGAGACACTGAAGCTTTCTTT.

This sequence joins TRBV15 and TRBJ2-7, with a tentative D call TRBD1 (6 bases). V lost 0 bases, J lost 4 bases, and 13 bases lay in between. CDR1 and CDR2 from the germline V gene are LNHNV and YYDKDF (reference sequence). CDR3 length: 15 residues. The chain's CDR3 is CATSRDLTGQYEQYF. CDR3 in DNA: TGTGCCACCAGCAGAGATCTAACAGGGCAGTACGAGCAGTACTTC.

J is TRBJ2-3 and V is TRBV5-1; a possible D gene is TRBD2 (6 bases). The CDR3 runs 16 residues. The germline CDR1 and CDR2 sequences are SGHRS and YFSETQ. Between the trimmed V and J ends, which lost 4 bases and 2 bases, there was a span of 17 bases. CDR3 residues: CASSGGLGVNTDTQYF. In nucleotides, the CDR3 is TGCGCCAGCAGCGGGGGACTGGGGGTGAACACAGATACGCAGTATTTT.

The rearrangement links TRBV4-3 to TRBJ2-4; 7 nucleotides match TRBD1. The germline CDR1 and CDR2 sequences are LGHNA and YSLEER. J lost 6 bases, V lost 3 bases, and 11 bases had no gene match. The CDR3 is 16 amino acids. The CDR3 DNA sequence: TGCGCCAGCAGCCATAGGGCAGGGGGTCTGGGAAACATTCAGTACTTC. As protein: CASSHRAGGLGNIQYF.

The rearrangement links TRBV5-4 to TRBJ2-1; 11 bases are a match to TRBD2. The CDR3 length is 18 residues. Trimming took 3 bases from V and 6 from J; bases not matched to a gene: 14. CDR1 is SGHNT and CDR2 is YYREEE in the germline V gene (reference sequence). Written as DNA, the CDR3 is TGTGCCAGCAGCTCTAAGACTAAGACTAGCGGGATGGGCAATGAGCAGTTCTTC. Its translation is CASSSKTKTSGMGNEQFF.

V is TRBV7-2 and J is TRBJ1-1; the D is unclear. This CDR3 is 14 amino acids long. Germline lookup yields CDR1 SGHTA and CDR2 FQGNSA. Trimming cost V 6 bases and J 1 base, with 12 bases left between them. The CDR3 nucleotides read TGTGCCAGCAGTTCGCGGAGGGCGAACACTGAAGCTTTCTTT. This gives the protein CASSSRRANTEAFF.

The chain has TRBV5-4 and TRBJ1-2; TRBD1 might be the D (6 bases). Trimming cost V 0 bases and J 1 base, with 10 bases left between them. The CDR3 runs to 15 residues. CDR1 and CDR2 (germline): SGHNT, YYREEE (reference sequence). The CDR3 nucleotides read TGTGCCAGCAGCTTGGGGACAGCTGATAACTATGGCTACACCTTC. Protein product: CASSLGTADNYGYTF.

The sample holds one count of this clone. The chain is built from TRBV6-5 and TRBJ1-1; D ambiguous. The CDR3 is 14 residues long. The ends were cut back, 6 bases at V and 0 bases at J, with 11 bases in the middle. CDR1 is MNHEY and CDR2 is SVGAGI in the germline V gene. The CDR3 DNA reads TGTGCCAGCAGGCCCGTTCCGGTGAACACTGAAGCTTTCTTT. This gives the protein CASRPVPVNTEAFF.

CDR3 sequence (DNA): TGTGCCAGCAGCCCGGCGGGTTTTAATAGCGATGAGCAGTTCTTC. Translated: CASSPAGFNSDEQFF. This rearrangement joins TRBV7-2 to TRBJ2-1; the D gene is possibly TRBD2 (5 bases). The CDR3 loop spans 15 amino acids. V dropped 5 bases and J dropped 8 bases, with 19 bases sitting between them. CDR1 and CDR2 (germline): SGHTA, FQGNSA. The full variable domain, its missing parts supplied by reference TRBV7-2 and TRBJ2-1, is GAGVSQSPSNKVTEKGKDVELRCDPISGHTALYWYRQSLGQGLEFLIYFQGNSAPDKSGLPSDRFSAERTGGSVSTLTIQRTQQEDSAVYLCASSPAGFNSDEQFFGPGTRLTVL.

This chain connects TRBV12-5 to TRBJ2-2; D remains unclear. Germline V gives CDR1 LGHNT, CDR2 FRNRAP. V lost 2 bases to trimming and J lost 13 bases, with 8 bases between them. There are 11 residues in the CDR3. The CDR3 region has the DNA TGTGCTAGTGGTTTGCTCGGTAGGCTGTTTTTT. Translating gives CASGLLGRLFF. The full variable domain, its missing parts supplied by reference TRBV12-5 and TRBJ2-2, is DARVTQTPRHKVTEMGQEVTMRCQPILGHNTVFWYRQTMMQGLELLAYFRNRAPLDDSGMPKDRFSAEMPDATLATLKIQPSEPRDSAVYFCASGLLGRLFFGEGSRLTVL.

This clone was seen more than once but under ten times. The CDR3 DNA reads as TGCGCCAGCAGCCAAGACAGGGTTGGAAACACCATATATTTT. Protein sequence: CASSQDRVGNTIYF. The chain has TRBV4-3 and TRBJ1-3; weak D call: TRBD1 (5 bases). Deletions cut 0 bases from V and 3 bases from J, with 6 bases between. Germline assignment: CDR1 LGHNA and CDR2 YSLEER. This CDR3 spans 14 amino acids.

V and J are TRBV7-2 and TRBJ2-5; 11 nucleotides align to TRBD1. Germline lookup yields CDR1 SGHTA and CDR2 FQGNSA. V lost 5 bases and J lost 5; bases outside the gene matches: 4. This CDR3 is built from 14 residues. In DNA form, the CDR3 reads TGTGCCAGCAGCCGGACAGGGGGCTGGGAGACCCAGTACTTC. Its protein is CASSRTGGWETQYF.

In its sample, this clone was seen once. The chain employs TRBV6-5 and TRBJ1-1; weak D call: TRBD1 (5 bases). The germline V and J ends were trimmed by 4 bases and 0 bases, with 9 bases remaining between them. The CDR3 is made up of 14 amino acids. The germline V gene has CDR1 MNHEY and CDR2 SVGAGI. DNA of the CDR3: TGTGCCAGCAGTTCCAGGGTTGTGAACACTGAAGCTTTCTTT. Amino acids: CASSSRVVNTEAFF.

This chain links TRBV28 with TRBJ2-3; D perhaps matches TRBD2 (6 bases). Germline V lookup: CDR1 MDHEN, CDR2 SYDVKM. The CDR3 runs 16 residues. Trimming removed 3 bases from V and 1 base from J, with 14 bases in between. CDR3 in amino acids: CASSFAGTRGTDTQYF. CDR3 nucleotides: TGTGCCAGCAGTTTCGCCGGGACTCGGGGCACAGATACGCAGTATTTT. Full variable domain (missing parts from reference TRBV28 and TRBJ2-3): DVKVTQSSRYLVKRTGEKVFLECVQDMDHENMFWYRQDPGLGLRLIYFSYDVKMKEKGDIPEGYSVSREKKERFSLILESASTNQTSMYLCASSFAGTRGTDTQYFGPGTRLTVL.

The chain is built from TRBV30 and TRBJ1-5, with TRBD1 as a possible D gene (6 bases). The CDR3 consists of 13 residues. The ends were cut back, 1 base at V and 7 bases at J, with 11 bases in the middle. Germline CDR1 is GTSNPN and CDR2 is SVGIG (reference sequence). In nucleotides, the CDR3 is TGTGCCTGGAGTGCGGGGGGCCGCCAGCCCCAGCATTTT. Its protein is CAWSAGGRQPQHF.

DNA for the CDR3: TGCGCCAGCAGCCAAGAGACAGGGAATCAGCCCCAGCATTTT. Translated: CASSQETGNQPQHF. The chain couples TRBV4-3 to TRBJ1-5; TRBD1 agrees at 7 bases. Germline CDR1 is LGHNA and CDR2 is YSLEER. This CDR3 has 14 residues. V lost 0 bases to trimming and J lost 4 bases; unmatched junction nucleotides: 0.

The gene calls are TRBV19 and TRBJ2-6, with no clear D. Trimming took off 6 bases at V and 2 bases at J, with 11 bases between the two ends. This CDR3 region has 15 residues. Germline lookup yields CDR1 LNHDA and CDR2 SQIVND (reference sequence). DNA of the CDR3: TGTGCCAGTAGATCGGTCGGTACTGGGGCCAACGTCCTGACTTTC. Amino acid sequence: CASRSVGTGANVLTF. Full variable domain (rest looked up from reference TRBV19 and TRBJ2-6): DGGITQSPKYLFRKEGQNVTLSCEQNLNHDAMYWYRQDPGQGLRLIYYSQIVNDFQKGDIAEGYSVSREKKESFPLTVTSAQKNPTAFYLCASRSVGTGANVLTFGAGSRLTVL.

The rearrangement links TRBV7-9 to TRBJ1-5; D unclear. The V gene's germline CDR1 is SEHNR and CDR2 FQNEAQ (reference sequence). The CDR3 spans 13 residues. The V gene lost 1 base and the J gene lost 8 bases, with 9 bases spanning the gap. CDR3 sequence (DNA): TGTGCCAGCAGCTTAGGAGGTGTCGAGCCCCAGCATTTT. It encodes CASSLGGVEPQHF.

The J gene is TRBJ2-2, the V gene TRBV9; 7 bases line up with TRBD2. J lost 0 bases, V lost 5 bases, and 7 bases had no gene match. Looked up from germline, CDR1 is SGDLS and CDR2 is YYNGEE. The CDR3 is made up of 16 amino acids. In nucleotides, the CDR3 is TGTGCCAGCAGTCTTGGACTAGGGGCGAACACCGGGGAGCTGTTTTTT. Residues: CASSLGLGANTGELFF.

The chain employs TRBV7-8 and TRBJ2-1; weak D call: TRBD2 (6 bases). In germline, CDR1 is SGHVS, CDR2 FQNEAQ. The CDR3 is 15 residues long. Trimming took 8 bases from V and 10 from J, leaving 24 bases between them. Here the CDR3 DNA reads TGTGCCAGCCGCCCTTGGTCGGCGGAGGAGGGAGAGCAGTTCTTC. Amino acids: CASRPWSAEEGEQFF.